Presented here are 12 T cell receptor beta chains from one specimen sequenced in a study of a mutant IDH1 vaccine in newly diagnosed glioma. TCRdb's copy holds only in-frame clones and misses some; the assay was immunoSEQ multiplex PCR. The data show about 50,000 clones, under 90% seen once. No antigens are known for them. As to time point: week 5, during vaccination. A 20-mer mutant IDH1 peptide at 300 ug was injected subcutaneously with topical imiquimod. Sequenced here: PBMCs, sampled from a glioma patient whose treatment included an IDH1 peptide vaccine. Source of these receptors: a woman aged 45-59 years with glioma.

The CDR3 DNA follows: TGTGCCAGCAGCGCACATACAGGAGCTGAAGCTTTCTTT. Translating it yields CASSAHTGAEAFF. V gene TRBV9 combines with J gene TRBJ1-1; D is possibly TRBD1 (5 bases). The CDR3 is 13 residues long. V was trimmed by 3 bases and J by 6 bases, leaving 12 bases between them. The germline V gene encodes CDR1 SGDLS and CDR2 YYNGEE.

This clone showed up just once. This chain connects TRBV27 to TRBJ1-6, with D unclear. With 6 bases removed from V and 3 bases from J, the gap between germline ends came to 9 bases. CDR1 and CDR2 (germline): MNHEY, SMNVEV (reference sequence). This CDR3 has 14 amino acids. Here the CDR3 reads CASSFGHYNSPLHF. DNA for the CDR3: TGTGCCAGCAGCTTCGGTCACTATAATTCACCCCTCCACTTT.

The chain has TRBV6-6 and TRBJ2-7, with D possibly TRBD2 on 5 matching bases. V shed 6 bases and J shed 3 bases, with 12 bases lying between them. The length of the CDR3 is 13 residues. The germline CDR1 and CDR2 sequences are MNHNY and SVGAGI (reference sequence). The CDR3 nucleotides are TGTGCCAGCAGGACGGGCAGCGGCTACGAGCAGTACTTC. Protein product: CASRTGSGYEQYF.

The sample holds a few counts of this clone. The J gene is TRBJ1-5, the V gene TRBV5-1, with TRBD1 as a possible D gene (6 bases). CDR1 and CDR2 (germline): SGHRS, YFSETQ. CDR3 length equals 13 residues. The germline V and J ends were trimmed by 0 bases and 14 bases, with 15 bases remaining between them. CDR3 residues: CASSLDGGGGKHF. In DNA form, the CDR3 reads TGCGCCAGCAGCTTGGACGGAGGCGGGGGCAAGCATTTT.

A note on this clone: The junction shows a germline mismatch at one end, possibly a read error. The gene calls are TRBV29-1 and TRBJ2-2, with no clear D. CDR1 and CDR2 (germline): SQVTM, ANQGSEA. This CDR3 has 17 amino acids. The CDR3 bases are TGCAGCGTTCACGGTGGGTTCGCTCTGGGGAACGCCGGGGAGCTGTTTTTT. As protein: CSVHGGFALGNAGELFF.

The chain joins TRBV7-3 to TRBJ1-1; D call uncertain. The V and J ends lost 5 bases and 0 bases respectively, with 7 bases between them. The CDR3 runs 13 residues. Germline loops: CDR1 SGHTA, CDR2 FQGTGA. CDR3 nucleotide sequence: TGTGCCAGCAGCACCAGGATGAACACTGAAGCTTTCTTT. Encoded protein: CASSTRMNTEAFF.

CDR3: CASSGTGSSYEQYF. CDR3 DNA: TGTGCCAGCAGCGGGACAGGGAGCTCCTACGAGCAGTACTTC. V and J are TRBV28 and TRBJ2-7, with 9 bases fitting TRBD1. Germline loops: CDR1 MDHEN, CDR2 SYDVKM. J gave up 0 bases and V 6 bases, and 3 bases lay outside the gene matches. This CDR3 is 14 amino acids long.

This clone has just one count. The chain joins TRBV19 to TRBJ2-3; D could derive from TRBD1 or TRBD2 (6 bases each). The CDR3 has 18 amino acids. Trimming stripped 1 base from V and 5 bases from J, with 22 bases between. Germline CDR1 is LNHDA and CDR2 is SQIVND (reference sequence). The CDR3: CASSIALVLGGRVDTQYF. For the CDR3, the DNA is TGTGCCAGTAGTATAGCCCTGGTTCTAGGGGGGCGGGTAGATACGCAGTATTTT.

The chain uses TRBV5-1 and TRBJ2-7; D tentatively reads TRBD1 or TRBD2 (7 bases each). Trimming left V 8 bases short and J 3 bases short, with 24 bases between. Looked up from germline, CDR1 is SGHRS and CDR2 is YFSETQ. The CDR3 spans 16 residues. The CDR3 coding sequence is TGCGCCAGTTACCCAGGGGGGGCATCGCGTAACTACGAGCAGTACTTC. As protein: CASYPGGASRNYEQYF.

This clone is a singleton in its sample. The chain recombines TRBV7-3 with TRBJ2-3, with D perhaps TRBD1 (5 bases). Trimming pared 5 bases from V and 1 base from J, leaving 10 bases between. The germline V gene encodes CDR1 SGHTA and CDR2 FQGTGA. The CDR3 length is 14 residues. The CDR3 coding sequence is TGTGCCAGCAGCGAAGGGGTCGGCACAGATACGCAGTATTTT. Its protein product is CASSEGVGTDTQYF.

V gene TRBV4-1 combines with J gene TRBJ2-7; 11 nucleotides line up with TRBD1. V lost 2 bases to trimming and J lost 4 bases; unmatched junction nucleotides: 4. The CDR3 is 15 amino acids. The germline CDR1 and CDR2 sequences are MGHRA and YSYEKL. This chain's CDR3 is CASSQRDRGAYEQYF. For the CDR3, the DNA is TGCGCCAGCAGCCAACGGGACAGGGGGGCGTACGAGCAGTACTTC.

The chain combines TRBV6-5 with TRBJ1-6, with no clear D. CDR3 length equals 12 residues. Trimming took off 7 bases at V and 5 bases at J, with 6 bases between the two ends. Germline loops: CDR1 MNHEY, CDR2 SVGAGI. The CDR3 DNA reads TGTGCCAGCAAGCAGAATAATTCACCCCTCCACTTT. Amino acids: CASKQNNSPLHF.